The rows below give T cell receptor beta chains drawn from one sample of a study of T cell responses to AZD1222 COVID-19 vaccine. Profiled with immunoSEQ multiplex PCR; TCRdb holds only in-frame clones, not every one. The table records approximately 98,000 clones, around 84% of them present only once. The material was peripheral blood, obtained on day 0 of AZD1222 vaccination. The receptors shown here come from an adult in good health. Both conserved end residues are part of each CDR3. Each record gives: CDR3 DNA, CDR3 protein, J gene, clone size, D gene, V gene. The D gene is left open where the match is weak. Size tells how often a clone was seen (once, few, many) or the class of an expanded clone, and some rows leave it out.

TGTGCCTGGAGTGACCTACGGCCCCTCCACTTT	CAWSDLRPLHF	TRBJ1-6	-	-	TRBV30
TGTGCCAGCAGCGCGACACCGAACGTCCTGACTTTC	CASSATPNVLTF	TRBJ2-6	-	-	TRBV5-6
TGTGCCAGCAGCCGGGACCACGTAGGGGGCTACACCTTC	CASSRDHVGGYTF	TRBJ1-2	-	-	TRBV7-2
TGCGCCAGCAGCTTGCGGAGTCAAGAGACCCAGTACTTC	CASSLRSQETQYF	TRBJ2-5	-	-	TRBV5-1
TGTGCCAGCAGCCTGGGTGGGACGGGGAGAACTGGGGCCAACGTCCTGACTTTC	CASSLGGTGRTGANVLTF	TRBJ2-6	-	-	TRBV5-4
TGCGCCAGCAGCCAGACCACGGGGACAGCCTATCTGAACACTGAAGCTTTCTTT	CASSQTTGTAYLNTEAFF	TRBJ1-1	-	TRBD1	TRBV4-1
TGTGCCAGCAGTGAATTTTTGGGGGCCTCTACGCAGTATTTT	CASSEFLGASTQYF	TRBJ2-3	-	-	TRBV6-1
TGTGCCAGCAGGGGGGGACAGTCCTACAATGAGCAGTTCTTC	CASRGGQSYNEQFF	TRBJ2-1	-	-	TRBV6-5
TGTGCCAGCATCGGCCTCCGGGACAGGGTAGGCGAGCAGTACTTC	CASIGLRDRVGEQYF	TRBJ2-7	-	TRBD1	TRBV5-5
TGTGCCAGCAGCCTTCGGACCGAGAATAGCAATCAGCCCCAGCATTTT	CASSLRTENSNQPQHF	TRBJ1-5	-	-	TRBV5-5
TGTGCCAGCCGCCCGGGCGGCTCCTATAATTCACCCCTCCACTTT	CASRPGGSYNSPLHF	TRBJ1-6	-	-	TRBV27
TGTGCTTGGGACGTCTCTGGAAACACCATATATTTT	CAWDVSGNTIYF	TRBJ1-3	-	-	TRBV30
TGCAGCGTTGGCGACATCGGGGGCTACAATGAGCAGTTCTTC	CSVGDIGGYNEQFF	TRBJ2-1	-	-	TRBV29-1
TGCAGCGTGGCCGGGACAGGGGCTCCTTACGGCTACACCTTC	CSVAGTGAPYGYTF	TRBJ1-2	-	TRBD1	TRBV29-1
TGTGCCTGGAGTGTTTTTTCTGGAAACACCATATATTTT	CAWSVFSGNTIYF	TRBJ1-3	-	-	TRBV30
TGTGCCAGCAGCTTACGTGGTATGGTCTATGGCTACACCTTC	CASSLRGMVYGYTF	TRBJ1-2	-	-	TRBV7-2
TGTGCCAGCCTCAGCTCTGGGGCCAACGTCCTGACTTTC	CASLSSGANVLTF	TRBJ2-6	-	-	TRBV18
TGTGCCAGTGCCGGGACTAAGAGTTTCAGGGAGACCCAGTACTTC	CASAGTKSFRETQYF	TRBJ2-5	-	TRBD2	TRBV19
TGTGCCAGCAGCGCCCGGGCTTCAAGCCCCTTCGAGCAGTACTTC	CASSARASSPFEQYF	TRBJ2-7	-	-	TRBV7-2
TGTGCCACCATCGACCGGCGGGACGAGAGCCTACTCGAGCAGTACTTC	CATIDRRDESLLEQYF	TRBJ2-7	-	-	TRBV24-1
TGTGCCAGCAGCCAGGCCAGCGGAAACACCGGGGAGCTGTTTTTT	CASSQASGNTGELFF	TRBJ2-2	-	-	TRBV3-1/TRBV3-2
TGTGCCTGGAGTGTCGAGGCCCAAGAGACCCAGTACTTC	CAWSVEAQETQYF	TRBJ2-5	-	-	TRBV30
TGTGCCAGCAGCCGCGGCGGCCAGGGGGGGCCCCAGCATTTT	CASSRGGQGGPQHF	TRBJ1-5	few	TRBD1	TRBV7-9
TGTGCCAGCAGCTACCCCGGGACAGGAGCTAACTATGGCTACACCTTC	CASSYPGTGANYGYTF	TRBJ1-2	once	TRBD1	TRBV5-6
TGTGCCAGCAGCCTTGGACGGCTGCCTTTTAATGAAAAACTGTTTTTT	CASSLGRLPFNEKLFF	TRBJ1-4	few	-	TRBV7-8
TGTGCCAGCAGTCGGGGACGGCGAACTAACTATGGCTACACCTTC	CASSRGRRTNYGYTF	TRBJ1-2	-	-	TRBV3-1/TRBV3-2
TGTGCCAGCAGTGGACCGACAGGGTTTCTCAATGAGCAGTTCTTC	CASSGPTGFLNEQFF	TRBJ2-1	few	TRBD1	TRBV28
TGTGCCAGCAGTTGGGTGTCGGGACAGGGAGGGGGCTACACCTTC	CASSWVSGQGGGYTF	TRBJ1-2	-	TRBD1	TRBV28
TGCGCCAGCAGCCAACAGGGTGGGGAAAAACTGTTTTTT	CASSQQGGEKLFF	TRBJ1-4	once	-	TRBV4-1
TGTGCCAGCAGCTTAGAGAGGGGCCAAACCTACGAGCAGTACTTC	CASSLERGQTYEQYF	TRBJ2-7	once	-	TRBV7-9
TGTGCCAGCAGCTTCCCTAGCGGGGGGACAGTGCGTAGCACAGATACGCAGTATTTT	CASSFPSGGTVRSTDTQYF	TRBJ2-3	-	TRBD2	TRBV7-9
TGTGCCAGCAGGTCACTCTTCCCGCGGACTGAAGCTTTCTTT	CASRSLFPRTEAFF	TRBJ1-1	-	-	TRBV6-7
TGCGCCAGCAGCTTGACGACCGGGACAGAGGCCCTCGGGACTGAAGCTTTCTTT	CASSLTTGTEALGTEAFF	TRBJ1-1	-	TRBD1	TRBV5-1
TGTGCCAGCACAGGGGGCTACGAGCAGTACTTC	CASTGGYEQYF	TRBJ2-7	-	TRBD1	TRBV2
TGCGCCAGCAGCTTGGCCGGGCGGGATTCACCCCTCCACTTT	CASSLAGRDSPLHF	TRBJ1-6	-	-	TRBV5-1
TGTGCCAGCAGTCCGTTGACGGCTACAAATTCACCCCTCCACTTT	CASSPLTATNSPLHF	TRBJ1-6	once	-	TRBV6-5
TGTGCCAGCATCGGCTGGTGGCAAGAGACCCAGTACTTC	CASIGWWQETQYF	TRBJ2-5	-	-	TRBV3-1/TRBV3-2
TGTGCCAGCAGTCGACTGGATTACAATGAGCAGTTCTTC	CASSRLDYNEQFF	TRBJ2-1	-	-	TRBV12-3/TRBV12-4
TGTGCCAGCAGTTATAACGTAGGCGGGGAGCTGTTTTTT	CASSYNVGGELFF	TRBJ2-2	few	-	TRBV6-5
TGCGCCAGCAGCCAGGGGCCAGGGTTGAACACTGAAGCTTTCTTT	CASSQGPGLNTEAFF	TRBJ1-1	few	-	TRBV4-1
TGTGCCAGCAGCAACGGACAGGGGGCCTACGAGCAGTACTTC	CASSNGQGAYEQYF	TRBJ2-7	-	TRBD1	TRBV9
TGCAGTGCTGGTGGACCTCTACAGCTCCTTGGGACCGGTGGGGGGGGACCCCAGCATTTT	CSAGGPLQLLGTGGGGPQHF	TRBJ1-5	-	-	TRBV20-1
TGTGCCAGCAGTTATCCGGGGGGACTAGGGGTCAATGAGCAGTTCTTC	CASSYPGGLGVNEQFF	TRBJ2-1	-	TRBD2	TRBV6-6
TGTGCCAGTAGTATGTATCCAGGGGTACTGTTTTTT	CASSMYPGVLFF	TRBJ1-4	-	-	TRBV19
TGTGCCAGCAGCTTGGGGACAAAAGGTCAGCCCCAGCATTTT	CASSLGTKGQPQHF	TRBJ1-5	-	-	TRBV5-6
TGCGCCAGCAGCTTGGCGGGGGCAACTAATGAAAAACTGTTTTTT	CASSLAGATNEKLFF	TRBJ1-4	-	-	TRBV5-1
TGTGCCAGCAGCCAAAGTTGGACAGGGGATTCACCCCTCCACTTT	CASSQSWTGDSPLHF	TRBJ1-6	once	TRBD1	TRBV3-1/TRBV3-2
TGTGCCAGTAGGTCCGGGCCCCGGGAGCAGTACTTC	CASRSGPREQYF	TRBJ2-7	once	-	TRBV19
TGTGCCAGCAGTATGGACACTTATCAGCCCCAGCATTTT	CASSMDTYQPQHF	TRBJ1-5	-	-	TRBV6-5
TGTGCCAGCAGCGTAGGGGCCCAGAACACTGAAGCTTTCTTT	CASSVGAQNTEAFF	TRBJ1-1	-	-	TRBV9
TGCGCCAGCAGCTTGGAGGAGTTCGGCTCCTACAATGAGCAGTTCTTC	CASSLEEFGSYNEQFF	TRBJ2-1	-	-	TRBV5-1
TGTGCCAGCAGCCAGGCAGGACTAACCTACGAGCAGTACTTC	CASSQAGLTYEQYF	TRBJ2-7	-	-	TRBV3-1/TRBV3-2
TGTGCCAGTAGTATATCATGGAGCGAAAACACCATATATTTT	CASSISWSENTIYF	TRBJ1-3	few	-	TRBV19
TGTGCCAGCAGGACAGGGCGCTCTGGGGCCAACGTCCTGACTTTC	CASRTGRSGANVLTF	TRBJ2-6	-	TRBD1	TRBV6-5